A single T cell receptor beta chain is shown here with its context. Source study methods: Cell counts per sample came from amplifying reference gene primers. The method was immunoSEQ multiplex PCR; TCRdb's version includes in-frame clones alone and lacks a portion of them. The V and J calls and the clone size are those of that table, but D and trimming were determined from the DNA. In the table there are some 97,000 clones, 80% to 95% of which are singletons. The sample comes from a study of blood T cell repertoires in COVID-19. Study context: From the United States, Italy and Spain came samples of acute and convalescent COVID-19. The analysed material was cDNA or gDNA that came from T cells, B-cell-depleted T cells, or PBMCs.

V lost 0 bases, J lost 8 bases, and 10 bases lay in between. CDR1 is SNHLY, CDR2 FYNNEI, per germline. The CDR3 is 13 residues long. The clonotype comes from a man aged 55 to 70 with acute or convalescent COVID-19. The sample comprised peripheral blood. The chain uses TRBV2 and TRBJ1-2, with a tentative D call TRBD1 (5 bases). The CDR3 coding sequence is TGTGCCAGCAGTGAAGCAGGGCGGGACGGCTACACCTTC. Protein: CASSEAGRDGYTF.